The rows below give T cell receptor beta chains drawn from one sample of a study of T cells in lung cancer brain metastases. TCRdb keeps only in-frame clones here, not all; method: immunoSEQ multiplex PCR. The sample consists of approximately 5,300 clones, about 85% of them appearing once. The sample taken for sequencing was tumor tissue from the primary lung tumor. The receptor source for this set is a woman in her 50s with non-small cell lung cancer. Each CDR3 is given with its conserved first and last residue. The D gene is left open where the match is weak. Expanded clones are given a class, and other clones once, few, many or no size at all.

14 TRBJ1-1 . . TRBV5-1 CASSQVLENTEAFF TGCGCCAGCAGCCAAGTACTCGAGAACACTGAAGCTTTCTTT
14 TRBJ1-1 . . TRBV19 CASSIAYRAAEAFF TGTGCCAGTAGTATAGCCTACAGGGCCGCTGAAGCTTTCTTT
15 TRBJ2-5 . . TRBV10-3 CAISEPVEYQETQYF TGTGCCATCAGTGAGCCAGTTGAGTACCAAGAGACCCAGTACTTC
16 TRBJ1-4 TRBD1 . TRBV5-1 CASSPLTGPTNEKLFF TGCGCTAGCAGCCCCTTGACAGGGCCAACTAATGAAAAACTGTTTTTT
14 TRBJ1-2 TRBD1 . TRBV19 CASTGTGEDYGYTF TGTGCCAGTACCGGGACAGGGGAGGACTATGGCTACACCTTC
17 TRBJ2-2 TRBD1 few TRBV7-6 CASSNLRGSMNTGELFF TGTGCCAGCAGCAACCTCAGGGGGTCCATGAACACCGGGGAGCTGTTTTTT
12 TRBJ2-5 . . TRBV30 CAWSGGSGTQYF TGTGCCTGGAGTGGAGGTAGCGGGACCCAGTACTTC
15 TRBJ2-1 TRBD1 . TRBV5-1 CASSLDQGAYNEQFF TGCGCCAGCAGCCTGGATCAGGGGGCGTACAATGAGCAGTTCTTC
13 TRBJ1-1 . . TRBV7-9 CASSLGNVGEAFF TGTGCCAGTAGCTTGGGAAATGTTGGTGAAGCTTTCTTT
15 TRBJ2-1 TRBD2 . TRBV7-9 CASSLASGGYNEQFF TGTGCCAGCAGCCTTGCTAGCGGCGGATACAATGAGCAGTTCTTC
15 TRBJ2-3 TRBD2 . TRBV10-3 CAISAREASTDTQYF TGTGCCATCAGTGCTCGGGAGGCAAGCACAGATACGCAGTATTTT
17 TRBJ2-5 TRBD2 . TRBV30 CAWSVLGGLAGQETQYF TGTGCCTGGAGTGTACTAGGCGGGCTAGCGGGGCAAGAGACCCAGTACTTC
16 TRBJ2-4 TRBD2 . TRBV19 CASSIWGGGEENIQYF TGTGCCAGTAGTATATGGGGCGGGGGAGAAGAAAACATTCAGTACTTC
18 TRBJ1-5 . once TRBV19 CASSPSGGVFYSNQPQHF TGTGCCAGTAGCCCCTCGGGGGGCGTTTTCTATAGCAATCAGCCCCAGCATTTT
14 TRBJ2-3 TRBD2 . TRBV9 CASSGAGGPDTQYF TGTGCCAGCAGCGGAGCGGGAGGCCCAGATACGCAGTATTTT
15 TRBJ2-3 TRBD2 . TRBV29-1 CSVEGLAGGRDTQYF TGCAGCGTTGAAGGGCTAGCGGGAGGGCGAGATACGCAGTATTTT
15 TRBJ2-1 TRBD2 . TRBV9 CASSVGTSSYNEQFF TGTGCCAGCAGCGTAGGGACTAGCTCCTACAATGAGCAGTTCTTC
15 TRBJ1-4 . . TRBV11-2 CASSLVRAANEKLFF TGTGCCAGCAGCTTAGTGAGGGCAGCTAATGAAAAACTGTTTTTT
14 TRBJ2-5 . . TRBV7-8 CASSPDGEWETQYF TGTGCCAGCAGCCCCGATGGGGAGTGGGAGACCCAGTACTTC
15 TRBJ1-1 TRBD1 few TRBV13 CASSLAPTGGTEAFF TGTGCCAGCAGCTTAGCCCCGACAGGGGGGACTGAAGCTTTCTTT
14 TRBJ2-1 TRBD2 . TRBV7-9 CASSPAGGPFEQFF TGTGCCAGCAGCCCGGCGGGAGGGCCCTTTGAGCAGTTCTTC
15 TRBJ1-1 TRBD1 . TRBV5-4 CASSLGTGEEPEAFF TGTGCCAGCAGCTTAGGGACAGGGGAGGAACCTGAAGCTTTCTTT
13 TRBJ1-5 . . TRBV27 CASSPGLNQPQHF TGTGCCAGCAGCCCGGGTCTCAATCAGCCCCAGCATTTT
12 TRBJ2-1 . . TRBV7-9 CASSLGDSQQFF TGTGCCAGCAGCTTAGGGGATAGCCAGCAGTTCTTC
16 TRBJ1-3 TRBD1 . TRBV29-1 CSVDGVQGVSGNTIYF TGCAGCGTTGACGGAGTCCAGGGGGTATCTGGAAACACCATATATTTT
13 TRBJ2-5 . . TRBV18 CASSPGTQETQYF TGTGCCAGCTCACCAGGGACTCAAGAGACCCAGTACTTC
14 TRBJ1-1 . . TRBV6-5 CASTSRGGQREAFF TGTGCCAGCACCAGCCGTGGGGGCCAACGGGAAGCTTTCTTT
17 TRBJ2-1 TRBD2 . TRBV11-3 CASSRGRWGSGSHEQFF TGTGCCAGCAGCCGGGGGAGGTGGGGTAGCGGGAGTCATGAGCAGTTCTTC
13 TRBJ1-1 . . TRBV10-3 CAISTIPNTEAFF TGTGCCATCAGCACGATCCCCAACACTGAAGCTTTCTTT
15 TRBJ2-1 TRBD2 . TRBV19 CASSLGTSEYNEQFF TGTGCCAGTAGTCTAGGGACTAGCGAATACAATGAGCAGTTCTTC
18 TRBJ2-5 . . TRBV4-1 CASSRGPTAQTLRETQYF TGCGCCAGCAGCCGTGGGCCCACCGCGCAGACCCTGAGGGAGACCCAGTACTTC
19 TRBJ2-2 . . TRBV5-4 CASSPSPGNSRVNTGELFF TGTGCCAGCAGCCCCTCTCCTGGGAATTCAAGGGTTAACACCGGGGAGCTGTTTTTT
16 TRBJ2-3 . . TRBV15 CATSPRGTSQGDTQYF TGTGCCACCAGCCCCCGGGGGACTTCCCAAGGAGATACGCAGTATTTT
15 TRBJ2-3 TRBD2 . TRBV19 CATTRGGRATDTQYF TGTGCCACCACAAGGGGCGGGAGGGCAACAGATACGCAGTATTTT
15 TRBJ2-2 TRBD2 . TRBV5-1 CASSLVAGGPGELFF TGCGCCAGCAGCTTGGTAGCGGGAGGCCCCGGGGAGCTGTTTTTT
15 TRBJ2-3 . . TRBV9 CASSVAVDSTDTQYF TGTGCCAGCAGCGTAGCTGTGGATAGCACAGATACGCAGTATTTT
12 TRBJ1-2 TRBD1 . TRBV5-1 CASSVDRAGYTF TGCGCCAGCAGCGTCGACAGGGCTGGCTACACCTTC
16 TRBJ1-3 . . TRBV19 CASSIYLIRSGNTIYF TGTGCCAGTAGTATCTATCTAATAAGGTCTGGAAACACCATATATTTT
13 TRBJ2-1 . . TRBV11-3 CASSQGPEREQFF TGTGCCAGCAGCCAGGGCCCGGAGCGAGAGCAGTTCTTC
13 TRBJ1-1 . . TRBV6-5 CASSYSTQARAFF TGTGCCAGCAGTTACTCGACTCAGGCGAGGGCTTTCTTT
15 TRBJ1-2 . . TRBV2 CASMELLGANYGYTF TGTGCCAGCATGGAACTCTTGGGGGCTAACTATGGCTACACCTTC
13 TRBJ1-2 TRBD1 . TRBV5-1 CASSLQGEHGYTF TGCGCCAGCAGCCTTCAGGGGGAACATGGCTACACCTTC
14 TRBJ2-3 . . TRBV5-6 CASSLAPRTDTQYF TGTGCCAGCAGCTTGGCTCCAAGGACAGATACGCAGTATTTT
12 TRBJ1-1 . . TRBV19 CASRDPGTEAFF TGTGCCAGTCGGGACCCGGGCACTGAAGCTTTCTTT
16 TRBJ1-4 . . TRBV7-9 CASSLAQGILNEKLFF TGTGCCAGCAGCTTAGCCCAGGGGATTCTGAATGAAAAACTGTTTTTT
15 TRBJ1-1 . once TRBV11-3 CASAWGGAFDTEAFF TGTGCCAGCGCTTGGGGGGGGGCCTTCGACACTGAAGCTTTCTTT
15 TRBJ2-4 TRBD1 . TRBV7-9 CASSSGGDAKNIQYF TGTGCCAGCAGCTCAGGGGGCGACGCCAAAAACATTCAGTACTTC
15 TRBJ2-1 . . TRBV6-5 CASSPWQDGNNEQFF TGTGCCAGCAGCCCCTGGCAAGACGGCAACAATGAGCAGTTCTTC
14 TRBJ2-1 TRBD2 . TRBV7-2 CASSFGLAGNEQFF TGTGCCAGCAGCTTCGGACTAGCGGGAAATGAGCAGTTCTTC
13 TRBJ1-4 . . TRBV5-6 CASSVVHDEKLFF TGTGCCAGCAGCGTAGTACACGACGAAAAACTGTTTTTT
13 TRBJ1-1 . . TRBV18 CASSTVRDTEAFF TGTGCCAGCTCTACAGTCCGGGACACTGAAGCTTTCTTT
12 TRBJ1-3 . . TRBV25-1 CASRGPGNTIYF TGTGCCAGCAGAGGGCCAGGAAACACCATATATTTT
15 TRBJ1-5 . . TRBV12-5 CASASGRLSNQPQHF TGTGCTAGTGCCTCCGGGCGCCTTAGCAATCAGCCCCAGCATTTT
11 TRBJ2-5 TRBD2 . TRBV10-2 CASLGGETQYF TGCGCCAGCCTCGGGGGGGAGACCCAGTACTTC
14 TRBJ1-4 . . TRBV9 CASSGGAEEEKLFF TGTGCCAGCAGCGGAGGGGCGGAGGAGGAAAAACTGTTTTTT
14 TRBJ1-4 . . TRBV7-8 CASSLGAAREKLFF TGTGCCAGCAGCTTAGGAGCAGCAAGGGAAAAACTGTTTTTT
16 TRBJ2-2 . . TRBV27 CASSLTPQLYTGELFF TGTGCCAGCAGCTTAACCCCCCAGCTGTACACCGGGGAGCTGTTTTTT